Listed below are T cell receptor beta chains from one sample, sequenced in a study of monozygotic twins with inflammatory bowel disease. TCRdb reprocessed the 5' RACE reads, with one entry per CDR3 protein and no DNA. The sample data list roughly 100,000 distinct CDR3 sequences. Sequenced sample: blood. The receptors shown here come from a human donor with ulcerative colitis or Crohn's disease, or a healthy co-twin of an affected twin (not recorded which). Both conserved end residues are part of each CDR3.

j_call | v_call | cdr3_length | cdr3_aa
TRBJ2-1 | TRBV27 | 15 | CASSLDRVSGNEQFF
TRBJ2-7 | TRBV5-1 | 14 | CASSPDGTLYEQYF
TRBJ2-7 | TRBV7-9 | 15 | CASSQTGAANYEQYF
TRBJ1-4 | TRBV5-1 | 16 | CASSGGTGGQGEKLFF
TRBJ2-5 | TRBV12-3/TRBV12-4 | 13 | CASSWREKETQYF
TRBJ2-1 | TRBV4-3 | 14 | CASSQELAADEQFF
TRBJ2-7 | TRBV7-9 | 14 | CASSLTGLTYEQYF
TRBJ2-5 | TRBV7-2 | 14 | CASRPVAQIETQYF
TRBJ2-7 | TRBV20-1 | 14 | CSAREHGRPNEQYF
TRBJ1-2 | TRBV29-1 | 12 | CSVEMTQYGYTF
TRBJ1-5 | TRBV29-1 | 16 | CSVVVGTGQGNQPQHF
TRBJ1-2 | TRBV27 | 12 | CASSPPHYGYTF